This T cell receptor (beta chain) was captured by sequencing in a study of blood T cell repertoires in COVID-19. The overall study: Whether acute or convalescent, the COVID-19 samples came from the United States, Italy and Spain.

This table comes from immunoSEQ multiplex PCR, and its TCRdb copy is limited to in-frame clones, with some not included. The table includes around 180,000 clones, 86% detected once. This CDR3 is built from 15 residues. V was trimmed by 3 bases and J by 3 bases, leaving 15 bases between them. The germline gives CDR1 LNHDA, CDR2 SQIVND (reference sequence). The V and J genes are TRBV19 and TRBJ2-7, with D perhaps matching TRBD1 (6 bases). The sequence was collected from a man aged 70 or older with active or convalescent COVID-19. The sequenced material came from peripheral blood. CDR3 in DNA: TGTGCCAGTAGTATCTCCCCAGGGGAAGTCTACGAGCAGTACTTC. It encodes CASSISPGEVYEQYF.